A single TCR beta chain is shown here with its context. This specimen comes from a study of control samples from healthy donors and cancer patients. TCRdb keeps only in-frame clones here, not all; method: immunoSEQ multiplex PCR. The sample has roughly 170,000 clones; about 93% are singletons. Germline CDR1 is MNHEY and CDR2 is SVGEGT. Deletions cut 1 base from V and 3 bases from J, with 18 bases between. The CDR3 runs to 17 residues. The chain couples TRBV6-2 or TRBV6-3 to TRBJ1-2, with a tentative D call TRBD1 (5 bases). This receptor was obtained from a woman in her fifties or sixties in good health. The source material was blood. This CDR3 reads CASSYYPGQAGYYGYTF. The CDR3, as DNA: TGTGCCAGCAGTTACTACCCCGGACAAGCCGGGTACTATGGCTACACCTTC.